The subject of this entry is one T cell receptor (beta chain). In the study's own analysis: From reference gene primer amplification, estimates of nucleated cell counts were derived. The data were produced by immunoSEQ multiplex PCR, yet TCRdb's version contains in-frame clones alone and is incomplete. V and J calls and clone size are as listed in that table; D and trimming were resolved from the DNA. The sample gives about 330,000 clones, roughly 90% of which show up once; about a fifth is in the top ten. These data belong to a study of blood T cell repertoires in COVID-19. Overall study context: COVID-19 samples, acute and convalescent, were from the United States, Italy and Spain. The cDNA or gDNA used as material had been derived from T cells, B-cell-depleted T cells, or PBMCs.

CDR3 length: 14 residues. V was pared by 5 bases and J by 3 bases, with 13 bases between. The germline gives CDR1 LGHNA, CDR2 YSLEER. Residents of over 20 US areas, aged about 18 to 95 years, made up the participants. The sample comprised PBMCs or T cells enriched from blood (not recorded which). The V and J genes are TRBV4-3 and TRBJ1-2, with D possibly being TRBD1 (5 bases). This TCR was recovered from a woman under 40 who had recovered from COVID-19. For the CDR3, the DNA is TGCGCCAGCAGCGGGCGGGGGGAGCACTATGGCTACACCTTC. This sequence encodes CASSGRGEHYGYTF.